The following is a T cell receptor (beta chain) sequence with its context. The antigen is undetermined. The entry originates in a study of blood T cells in healthy people across ages. Whole-study results and caveats: Unsorted PBMC input precluded a conclusive naive versus antigen-experienced comparison. Diversity estimated from one million T cells was considered an underestimate. The donors' CMV status was not determined, possibly confounding changes in expanded clonotypes. TCR beta diversity tracked closely with naive T cell percentage.

Together with a sample-barcoded 5' primer, a J-beta primer mix was included in a second PCR lasting about 7 to 11 cycles. MiXCR, applied by TCRdb to the 5' RACE reads, yields one record per CDR3 protein. The sample contains around 1.1 million distinct CDR3 sequences, 35% to 40% of which appear only once. The junction had 6 bases not matched to a gene; V was cut back by 1 base and J by 5 bases. The CDR3 has 16 amino acids. Germline assignment: CDR1 SNHLY and CDR2 FYNNEI. Sequenced: blood. The TCR was taken from a man aged 18 to 35 in good health. V usage is TRBV2 and J usage is TRBJ2-5; TRBD1 matches 11 bases. The chain's CDR3 is CASSEELGQGAETQYF. In DNA, the CDR3 is TGTGCCAGCAGTGAAGAACTTGGACAGGGGGCTGAGACCCAGTACTTC.